This TCR beta chain was captured in a study of identical twins' blood T cells. Study conclusions and caveats: Each donor's most abundant TCRbeta clonotypes shared more CDR3 sequences with her twin than unrelated donors.

The authors' processing: Each donor had about 100,000 to nearly 550,000 clonotypes. One entry per CDR3 protein results from TCRdb running MiXCR on the 5' RACE reads. In this record, the V and J calls reflect TCRdb's handling and not the investigators' own analysis. The top ten hold roughly 5.5% of the sample, which has around 380,000 distinct CDR3 sequences, about 28% seen once. CDR3 length: 12 amino acids. With 6 bases removed from V and 3 bases from J, the gap between germline ends came to 9 bases. The germline CDR1 and CDR2 sequences are SQVTM and ANQGSEA. The three twin pairs were reared together, likely meeting the same infections. A word on this clonotype: Its target is unknown.

This sequence joins TRBV29-1 and TRBJ1-5; the D is unclear. The sequenced sample was PBMCs. The clonotype originates from a woman aged 18 to 50 in good health. The CDR3 DNA reads TGCAGCGTCGGCGACATCAATCAGCCCCAGCATTTT. It translates to CSVGDINQPQHF.